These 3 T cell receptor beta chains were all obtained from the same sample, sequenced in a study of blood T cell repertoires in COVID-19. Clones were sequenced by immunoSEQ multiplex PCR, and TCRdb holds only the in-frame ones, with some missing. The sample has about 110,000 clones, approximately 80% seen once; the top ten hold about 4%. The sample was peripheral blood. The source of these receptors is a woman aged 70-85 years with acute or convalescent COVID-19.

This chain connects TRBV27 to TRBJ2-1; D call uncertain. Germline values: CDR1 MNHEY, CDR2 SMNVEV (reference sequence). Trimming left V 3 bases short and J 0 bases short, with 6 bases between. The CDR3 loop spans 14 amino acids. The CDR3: CASSFESSYNEQFF. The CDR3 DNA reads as TGTGCCAGCAGTTTTGAGAGCTCCTACAATGAGCAGTTCTTC.

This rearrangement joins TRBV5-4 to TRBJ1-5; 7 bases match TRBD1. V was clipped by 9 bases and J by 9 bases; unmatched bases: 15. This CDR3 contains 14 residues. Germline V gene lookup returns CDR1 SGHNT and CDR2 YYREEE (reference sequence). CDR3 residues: CATKQDRSEGPQHF. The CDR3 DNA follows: TGTGCCACCAAACAGGACAGGTCCGAAGGGCCCCAGCATTTT.

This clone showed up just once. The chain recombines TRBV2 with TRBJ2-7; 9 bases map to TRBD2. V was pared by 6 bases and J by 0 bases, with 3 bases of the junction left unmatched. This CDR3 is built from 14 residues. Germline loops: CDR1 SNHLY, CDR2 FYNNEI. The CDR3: CASRLAGTSYEQYF. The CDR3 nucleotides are TGTGCCAGCAGACTAGCGGGCACCTCCTACGAGCAGTACTTC. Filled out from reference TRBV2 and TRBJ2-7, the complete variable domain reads EPEVTQTPSHQVTQMGQEVILRCVPISNHLYFYWYRQILGQKVEFLVSFYNNEISEKSEIFDDQFSVERPDGSNFTLKIRSTKLEDSAMYFCASRLAGTSYEQYFGPGTRLTVT.